The clone carrying this T cell receptor (beta chain) was counted at least ten times. The sample is drawn from a study of T cells after yellow fever vaccination. Germline-derived CDR1 and CDR2 are MNHEY and SVGAGI. Deletions cut 0 bases from V and 8 bases from J, with 10 bases between. The CDR3 loop spans 14 amino acids. TCRdb itself ran the 5' RACE reads through MiXCR, one entry per CDR3 protein. The repertoire includes about 22,000 distinct CDR3 sequences, less than 5.5% of them detected once, and about 20% sits in the top ten. The sample here was PBMCs, either bulk or a sorted T-cell subset (CD4+, CD8+, memory, or dextramer-sorted; not recorded which), taken about 49 days after the first yellow fever vaccination. This chain links TRBV6-5 with TRBJ1-4; D is undetermined. The sequence came from a man younger than 35 who received the YFV17D yellow fever vaccine. CDR3 region: CASSYSEGAEKLFF. DNA for the CDR3: TGTGCCAGCAGTTACTCGGAGGGTGCGGAAAAACTGTTTTTT.